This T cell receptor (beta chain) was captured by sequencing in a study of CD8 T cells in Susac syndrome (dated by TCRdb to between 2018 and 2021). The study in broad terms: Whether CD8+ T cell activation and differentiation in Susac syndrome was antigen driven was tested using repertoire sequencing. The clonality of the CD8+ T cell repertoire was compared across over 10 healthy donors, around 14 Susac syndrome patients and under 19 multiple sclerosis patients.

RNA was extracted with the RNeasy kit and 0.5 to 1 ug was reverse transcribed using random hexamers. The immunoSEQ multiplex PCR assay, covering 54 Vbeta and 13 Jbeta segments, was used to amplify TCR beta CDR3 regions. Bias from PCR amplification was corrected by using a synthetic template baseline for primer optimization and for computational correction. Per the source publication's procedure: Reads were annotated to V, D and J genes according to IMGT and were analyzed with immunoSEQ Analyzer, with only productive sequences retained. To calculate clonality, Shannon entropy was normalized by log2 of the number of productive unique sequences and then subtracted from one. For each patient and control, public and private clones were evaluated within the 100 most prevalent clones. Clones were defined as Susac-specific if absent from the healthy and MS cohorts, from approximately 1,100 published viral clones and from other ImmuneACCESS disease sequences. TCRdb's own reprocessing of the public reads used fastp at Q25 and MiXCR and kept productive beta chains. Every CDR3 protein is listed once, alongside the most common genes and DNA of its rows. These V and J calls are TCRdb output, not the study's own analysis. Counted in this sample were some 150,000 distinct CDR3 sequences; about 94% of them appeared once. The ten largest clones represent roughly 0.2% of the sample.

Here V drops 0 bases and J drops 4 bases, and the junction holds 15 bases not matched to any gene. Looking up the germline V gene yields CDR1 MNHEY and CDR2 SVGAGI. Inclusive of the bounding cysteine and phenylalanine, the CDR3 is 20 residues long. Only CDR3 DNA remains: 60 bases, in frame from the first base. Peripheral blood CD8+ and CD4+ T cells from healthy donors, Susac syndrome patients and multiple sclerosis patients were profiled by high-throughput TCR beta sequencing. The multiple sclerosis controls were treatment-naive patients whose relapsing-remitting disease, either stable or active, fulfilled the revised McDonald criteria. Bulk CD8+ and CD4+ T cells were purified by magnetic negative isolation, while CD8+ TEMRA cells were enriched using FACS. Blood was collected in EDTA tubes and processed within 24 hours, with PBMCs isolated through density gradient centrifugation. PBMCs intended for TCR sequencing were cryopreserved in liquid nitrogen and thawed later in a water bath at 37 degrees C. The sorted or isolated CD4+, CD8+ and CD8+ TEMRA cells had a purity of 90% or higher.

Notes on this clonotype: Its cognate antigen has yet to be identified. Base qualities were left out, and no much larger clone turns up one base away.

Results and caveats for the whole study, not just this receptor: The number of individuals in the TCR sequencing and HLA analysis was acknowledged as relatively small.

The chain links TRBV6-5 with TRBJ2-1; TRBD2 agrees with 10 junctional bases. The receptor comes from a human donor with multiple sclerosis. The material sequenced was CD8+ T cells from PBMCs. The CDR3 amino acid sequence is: CASSYSMSSGGPKQYNEQFF. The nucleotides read TGTGCCAGCAGTTACTCGATGTCTAGCGGGGGCCCTAAACAATACAATGAGCAGTTCTTC.